The 23 T cell receptor beta chains listed next were all sequenced from one sample in a study of early T cells in non-severe SARS-CoV-2 infection. TCRdb itself ran the 5' RACE reads through MiXCR, one entry per CDR3 protein. The sample consists of roughly 100,000 distinct CDR3 sequences, about 13% of them appearing once. Input material: whole blood. The receptors here all came from an adult who was a healthcare worker with PCR-confirmed SARS-CoV-2 infection or an uninfected control (not recorded which).

The table lists this clonotype with many counts. The genes are TRBV28 and TRBJ2-7; 9 bases fit TRBD2. Germline V gives CDR1 MDHEN, CDR2 SYDVKM. After removal of 4 bases from V and 2 bases from J, the junction contained 3 bases not matched to a gene. The CDR3 has 14 residues. CDR3 amino acids: CASSSSGAPYEQYF. CDR3 bases: TGTGCCAGCAGTTCTAGCGGGGCCCCCTACGAGCAGTACTTC.

This clonotype was seen more than once but under ten times. This rearrangement joins TRBV9 to TRBJ2-1; TRBD1 agrees at 8 bases. J gave up 6 bases and V 1 base, and 9 bases lay outside the gene matches. The germline CDR1 and CDR2 sequences are SGDLS and YYNGEE. CDR3 length: 16 residues. In nucleotides, the CDR3 is TGTGCCAGCAGCGTATCAGTGCAGGGGGCTAGCAATGAGCAGTTCTTC. Translation gives CASSVSVQGASNEQFF.

The rearrangement joins TRBV7-9 to TRBJ1-5, with 12 bases aligning to TRBD1. Trimming removed 5 bases from V and 4 bases from J; junction bases left unmatched: 12. This CDR3 spans 18 amino acids. CDR1 and CDR2 from the germline V gene are SEHNR and FQNEAQ (reference sequence). The CDR3 sequence: CASSQGTGGDPMNQPQHF. Here the CDR3 DNA reads TGTGCCAGCAGCCAGGGGACAGGGGGCGACCCGATGAATCAGCCCCAGCATTTT.

Ten or more counts support this clonotype. The rearrangement joins TRBV27 to TRBJ1-5; possibly TRBD1 for D (5 bases). CDR1 and CDR2 (germline): MNHEY, SMNVEV (reference sequence). The length of the CDR3 is 13 residues. The germline V and J ends were trimmed by 3 bases and 7 bases, with 10 bases remaining between them. The CDR3 sequence is CASSLGERQPQHF. CDR3 nucleotide sequence: TGTGCCAGCAGTTTGGGGGAAAGACAGCCCCAGCATTTT.

CDR3 in amino acids: CASSYVAGQGAFF. CDR3 bases: TGTGCCAGCAGTTACGTAGCGGGACAGGGGGCTTTCTTT. This chain joins TRBV6-2 or TRBV6-3 and TRBJ1-1; 10 bases are shared with TRBD1. CDR1 and CDR2 (germline): MNHEY, SVGEGT. The V gene end was trimmed by 2 bases and the J gene end by 11 bases; junction bases not matched to a gene: 5. CDR3 length: 13 amino acids.

The chain has TRBV7-8 and TRBJ2-1, with a possible D match to TRBD2 (5 bases). The CDR3 spans 17 residues. CDR1 SGHVS and CDR2 FQNEAQ come from the germline V gene. Trimming removed 1 base at V and 2 bases at J, with 15 bases between. The DNA for the CDR3 is TGTGCCAGCAGCTTAGGACCTCTAGCAGCCCCCTACAATGAGCAGTTCTTC. Translating it yields CASSLGPLAAPYNEQFF.

This clonotype was counted only a few times. The chain joins TRBV6-6 to TRBJ2-3, with 9 bases aligning to TRBD1. This CDR3 is 14 amino acids long. The J segment lost 5 bases and the V segment lost 7 bases, leaving 7 bases of the junction unmatched. Germline lookup yields CDR1 MNHNY and CDR2 SVGAGI (reference sequence). DNA for the CDR3: TGTGCCAGCAATCAACAGGGGGCGGGAGATACGCAGTATTTT. Residues: CASNQQGAGDTQYF.

This clonotype was seen a few times. The chain carries TRBV18 and TRBJ1-2; no reliable D call. Germline V gene lookup returns CDR1 KGHSH and CDR2 LQKENI. Deletions cut 1 base from V and 2 bases from J, with 11 bases between. The CDR3 consists of 15 residues. CDR3 nucleotides: TGTGCCAGCTCACCACAGGTAGAACCAAACTATGGCTACACCTTC. This translates into CASSPQVEPNYGYTF.

This clonotype was counted between two and nine times. V and J are TRBV14 and TRBJ2-6; D gene uncertain. Looked up from germline, CDR1 is SGHDN and CDR2 is FVKESK. This CDR3 has 16 residues. Trimming removed 1 base at V and 0 bases at J, with 7 bases between. The CDR3 DNA reads as TGTGCCAGCAGCCAAGTTCGGAGCTCTGGGGCCAACGTCCTGACTTTC. It translates to CASSQVRSSGANVLTF. The full variable domain, rest sourced from reference TRBV14 and TRBJ2-6, is EAGVTQFPSHSVIEKGQTVTLRCDPISGHDNLYWYRRVMGKEIKFLLHFVKESKQDESGMPNNRFLAERTGGTYSTLKVQPAELEDSGVYFCASSQVRSSGANVLTFGAGSRLTVL.

This clonotype was seen at least ten times. The chain uses TRBV28 and TRBJ1-3, with D maybe TRBD1 (5 bases). The V and J ends lost 4 bases and 8 bases respectively, with 21 bases between them. Germline V lookup: CDR1 MDHEN, CDR2 SYDVKM. The CDR3 spans 16 residues. The CDR3 spells CASSSPGRRSMDTIYF. In DNA, the CDR3 is TGTGCCAGCAGTTCCCCGGGACGACGGTCGATGGACACCATATATTTT.

This clonotype occurred many times. The V gene is TRBV7-6, the J gene TRBJ2-1; 12 nucleotides line up with TRBD2. Germline CDR1 SGHVS, CDR2 FNYEAQ. The CDR3 covers 16 residues. V dropped 5 bases and J dropped 6; count of bases not matched to a gene: 8. In DNA, the CDR3 is TGTGCCAGCAGCCGACCTAGCGGGGGGGCCGTCAATGAGCAGTTCTTC. Protein sequence: CASSRPSGGAVNEQFF.

The chain joins TRBV11-2 to TRBJ2-1; 7 bases map to TRBD1. The CDR3 sequence is 15 residues long. From germline, CDR1 is SGHAT and CDR2 FQNNGV. The ends lost 5 bases at V and 2 bases at J; junction bases unmatched: 6. The CDR3 sequence is CASSERTGAYNEQFF. CDR3 DNA sequence: TGTGCCAGCAGCGAACGGACAGGTGCCTACAATGAGCAGTTCTTC.

The chain has TRBV28 and TRBJ1-2; 11 nucleotides line up with TRBD1. Germline V gene sequence: CDR1 MDHEN, CDR2 SYDVKM. The CDR3 extends over 18 amino acids. V lost 2 bases and J lost 4; bases outside the gene matches: 12. Here the CDR3 DNA reads TGTGCCAGCAGTTTACCGCTTACGGGACAGGGGGTTTCCTATGGCTACACCTTC. Translated, it gives CASSLPLTGQGVSYGYTF.

This clonotype was observed a few times. V gene TRBV29-1 combines with J gene TRBJ2-5; 14 positions match TRBD2. This CDR3 region has 15 residues. The V segment lost 6 bases and the J segment 1 base; nucleotides outside the gene matches: 4. Germline CDR1 reads SQVTM; CDR2 reads ANQGSEA. The CDR3 DNA is TGCAGCGTCGGGACTAGCGGGGGAAGCCAAGAGACCCAGTACTTC. Translated: CSVGTSGGSQETQYF.

This clonotype was seen a few times. V usage is TRBV20-1 and J usage is TRBJ2-5; TRBD2 might be the D (6 bases). V dropped 6 bases and J dropped 4 bases, with 15 bases sitting between them. This CDR3 has 13 residues. The germline V gene encodes CDR1 DFQATT and CDR2 SNEGSKA (reference sequence). The CDR3 here is CSAATGTPETQYF. The CDR3 nucleotides are TGCAGTGCCGCAACCGGGACTCCAGAGACCCAGTACTTC.

This clonotype was detected ten times or more. This sequence joins TRBV12-5 and TRBJ1-1, with TRBD1 as a possible D gene (5 bases). The CDR3 is 11 amino acids. V lost 7 bases to trimming and J lost 8 bases, with 11 bases between them. From germline, CDR1 is LGHNT and CDR2 FRNRAP. CDR3 nucleotides: TGTGCTAGTGCCCAGGGCCGGGAAGCTTTCTTT. Protein sequence: CASAQGREAFF.

This clonotype was seen many times. The V gene is TRBV7-2, the J gene TRBJ2-2; the D is unclear. CDR1 and CDR2 (germline): SGHTA, FQGNSA. Deletions cut 5 bases from V and 0 bases from J, with 10 bases between. The CDR3 runs 15 residues. The CDR3 sequence: CASSPTGANTGELFF. In DNA form, the CDR3 reads TGTGCCAGCAGCCCCACCGGCGCGAACACCGGGGAGCTGTTTTTT. The complete variable domain, with remaining parts taken from reference TRBV7-2 and TRBJ2-2, reads GAGVSQSPSNKVTEKGKDVELRCDPISGHTALYWYRQSLGQGLEFLIYFQGNSAPDKSGLPSDRFSAERTGGSVSTLTIQRTQQEDSAVYLCASSPTGANTGELFFGEGSRLTVL.

This clonotype was detected many times. V and J are TRBV29-1 and TRBJ1-1, with D perhaps TRBD1 (6 bases). V gave up 4 bases and J gave up 5 bases, with 11 bases separating them. Germline CDR1 is SQVTM and CDR2 is ANQGSEA. The CDR3 covers 12 residues. The CDR3 bases are TGCAGCGTTGGGGGGGCTAGGACTGAAGCTTTCTTT. This translates into CSVGGARTEAFF.

This clonotype was counted between two and nine times. The J gene is TRBJ1-2, the V gene TRBV11-2; 9 bases align to TRBD1. Germline assignment: CDR1 SGHAT and CDR2 FQNNGV. The CDR3 totals 15 residues. V shed 5 bases, J shed 3 bases, and the junction held 7 bases outside the gene matches. CDR3 protein: CASSRTGGADYGYTF. As DNA, the CDR3 is TGTGCCAGCAGCCGAACAGGGGGCGCGGACTATGGCTACACCTTC.

This clonotype was picked up a small number of times. The CDR3 DNA sequence: TGTGCCAGCAGCCCCCGGAGGACTAGCGCGTACAATGAGCAGTTCTTC. It codes for CASSPRRTSAYNEQFF. The chain recombines TRBV5-6 with TRBJ2-1; 9 nucleotides align to TRBD2. The germline CDR1 and CDR2 sequences are SGHDT and YYEEEE. This CDR3 region has 16 residues. V trimming: 4 bases; J trimming: 4 bases; junction bases outside the gene matches: 9.

This clonotype was detected ten times or more. The chain is built from TRBV27 and TRBJ1-1, with D unresolved. The CDR3 is made up of 15 amino acids. Trimming removed 7 bases at V and 0 bases at J, with 15 bases between. Germline assignment: CDR1 MNHEY and CDR2 SMNVEV (reference sequence). This CDR3 is CASKKMGIMNTEAFF. The CDR3 bases are TGTGCCAGCAAGAAGATGGGGATTATGAACACTGAAGCTTTCTTT.

This clonotype has at least ten counts. The V and J genes are TRBV25-1 and TRBJ2-3; no clear D. V lost 4 bases, J lost 0 bases, and 11 bases lay in between. Germline-derived CDR1 and CDR2 are MGHDK and SYGVNS. The CDR3 spans 15 residues. CDR3: CASSGAALSTDTQYF. Written as DNA, the CDR3 is TGTGCCAGCAGTGGTGCAGCTCTTAGCACAGATACGCAGTATTTT.

Only a few counts were recorded for this clonotype. V is TRBV6-5 and J is TRBJ1-5; 7 bases agree with TRBD1. The germline gives CDR1 MNHEY, CDR2 SVGAGI. The ends lost 5 bases at V and 8 bases at J; junction bases unmatched: 9. The CDR3 is 14 amino acids. In nucleotides, the CDR3 is TGTGCCAGCAGTCATCAGCAGGGGGTAGAGCCCCAGCATTTT. It codes for CASSHQQGVEPQHF.